This entry lists 3 T cell receptor beta chains sequenced from one sample in a study of blood T cell repertoires in COVID-19. The table came from immunoSEQ multiplex PCR; TCRdb's copy has only in-frame clones and leaves some out. Seen here are under 90,000 clones, about 83% observed once, and the top ten hold about 43%. The specimen sequenced was peripheral blood. The source of these receptors is a man older than 75 with acute or convalescent COVID-19.

CDR3 DNA: TGTGCCAGCAGCCAAGGTGAGGGGGTCACAGATACGCAGTATTTT. This encodes CASSQGEGVTDTQYF. The rearrangement joins TRBV3-1 (or the pseudogene TRBV3-2) to TRBJ2-3, with D perhaps matching TRBD1 (6 bases). V dropped 1 base and J dropped 2 bases, with 10 bases sitting between them. This CDR3 has 15 amino acids. The germline V gene encodes CDR1 LGHDT and CDR2 YNNKEL (reference sequence).

The rearrangement joins TRBV28 to TRBJ2-7; 10 bases fit TRBD1. The CDR3 consists of 15 residues. V was pared by 6 bases and J by 4 bases, with 9 bases of the junction left unmatched. Germline lookup yields CDR1 MDHEN and CDR2 SYDVKM. This CDR3 reads CASRPDRGAFYEQYF. The CDR3 nucleotides are TGTGCCAGCAGGCCGGACAGGGGGGCTTTTTACGAGCAGTACTTC.

This sequence joins TRBV9 and TRBJ1-2; 8 bases are shared with TRBD1. Germline CDR1 reads SGDLS; CDR2 reads YYNGEE. The CDR3 loop spans 15 amino acids. J gave up 6 bases and V 1 base, and 8 bases lay outside the gene matches. CDR3 protein: CASSVSGGPRDGYTF. CDR3 in DNA: TGTGCCAGCAGCGTATCAGGGGGCCCTAGGGATGGCTACACCTTC.